One sample yielded the 22 T cell receptor beta chains listed below, sequenced in a study of cytomegalovirus exposure and HLA in healthy donors. Sequencing used immunoSEQ multiplex PCR; TCRdb keeps in-frame clones, though not all of them. The sample contains 90,000 or so clones, approximately 81% of which appear only once. Material: PBMCs. The receptors here all came from a young man in good health and CMV-seropositive.

This chain uses TRBV12-5 with TRBJ2-6; weak D call: TRBD1 (5 bases). CDR3 length: 15 amino acids. With 3 bases removed from V and 2 bases from J, the gap between germline ends came to 8 bases. Germline CDR1 and CDR2: LGHNT and FRNRAP. Here the CDR3 reads CASGFGQPGANVLTF. The CDR3 bases are TGTGCTAGTGGTTTCGGACAACCTGGGGCCAACGTCCTGACTTTC.

This chain joins TRBV21-1 and TRBJ2-7; TRBD2 is taken as the D call from the table, unchecked against the DNA. TRBV21-1 is designated a pseudogene. The CDR3 spans 13 residues. The CDR3 here is CASVWGGRGEQYV. Written as DNA, the CDR3 is TGTGCCAGCGTGTGGGGGGGCAGAGGCGAGCAGTACGTC.

This chain links TRBV2 with TRBJ1-4; D call uncertain. This CDR3 has 14 amino acids. Per the germline V gene, CDR1 is SNHLY and CDR2 is FYNNEI. V lost 4 bases to trimming and J lost 3 bases, with 9 bases between them. The CDR3 loop reads CASSVRPANEKLFF. CDR3 nucleotide sequence: TGTGCCAGCAGTGTCAGGCCAGCTAATGAAAAACTGTTTTTT.

This clone was seen only a few times. The CDR3 DNA sequence: TGCGCCAGCAGCCAGAGGGCAGGGGACGATGGCTACACCTTC. Its protein is CASSQRAGDDGYTF. The chain carries TRBV5-1 and TRBJ1-2; perhaps TRBD1 as D (6 bases). The V and J ends lost 4 bases and 6 bases respectively, with 16 bases between them. The CDR3 runs 14 residues. Germline CDR1 reads SGHRS; CDR2 reads YFSETQ.

V and J are TRBV13 and TRBJ2-1, with a possible D match to TRBD1 (6 bases). V lost 5 bases and J 5 bases, leaving 10 bases between the germline ends. CDR1 is PRHDT and CDR2 is FYEKMQ in the germline V gene (reference sequence). This CDR3 spans 13 amino acids. The DNA for the CDR3 is TGTGCCAGCAGCGAGGGACACAACAATGAGCAGTTCTTC. As protein: CASSEGHNNEQFF.

In its sample, this clone was seen once. In DNA, the CDR3 is TGTGCCAGCAGCTTAGGGGGGCTGGACACCATATATTTT. The encoded protein is CASSLGGLDTIYF. The chain employs TRBV11-2 and TRBJ1-3; maybe TRBD1 (6 bases). The germline V and J ends were trimmed by 1 base and 8 bases, with 9 bases remaining between them. Germline lookup yields CDR1 SGHAT and CDR2 FQNNGV. This CDR3 region has 13 residues.

The chain couples TRBV6-5 to TRBJ2-3; a weak D match, TRBD2 (6 bases). The CDR3 runs 15 residues. Germline assignment: CDR1 MNHEY and CDR2 SVGAGI. V was shortened by 0 bases and J by 2 bases, with 9 bases between the two germline ends. The CDR3 region is CASSYSGGTTDTQYF. As DNA, the CDR3 is TGTGCCAGCAGTTACTCGGGGGGAACCACAGATACGCAGTATTTT.

The chain is built from TRBV28 and TRBJ1-2, with TRBD1 as a possible D gene (5 bases). The CDR3 runs to 15 residues. With 1 base removed from V and 4 bases from J, the gap between germline ends came to 13 bases. From germline, CDR1 is MDHEN and CDR2 SYDVKM. CDR3 nucleotide sequence: TGTGCCAGCAGTTTATTCACCGCAGGGATCTATGGCTACACCTTC. This gives the protein CASSLFTAGIYGYTF.

CDR3 nucleotide sequence: TGTGCCAGTAGTCGAACAGGGTTCAACTCCTACGAGCAGTACTTC. Its protein product is CASSRTGFNSYEQYF. V usage is TRBV19 and J usage is TRBJ2-7; the D gene is possibly TRBD1 (6 bases). The CDR3 sequence is 15 residues long. Germline V gene lookup returns CDR1 LNHDA and CDR2 SQIVND (reference sequence). Trimming stripped 5 bases from V and 0 bases from J, with 14 bases between.

This chain connects TRBV18 to TRBJ2-2, with 10 positions matching TRBD2. The germline gives CDR1 KGHSH, CDR2 LQKENI. Losses at the gene ends were 0 bases for V and 5 bases for J; bases not matched to a gene: 6. The CDR3 sequence is 17 residues long. Here the CDR3 reads CASSPPRSGRGTGELFF. The CDR3 DNA follows: TGTGCCAGCTCACCACCGAGAAGCGGGAGGGGTACCGGGGAGCTGTTTTTT.

This clone was recorded once. CDR3 in amino acids: CAISDETGSGNTIYF. The CDR3 DNA is TGTGCCATCAGTGACGAGACAGGCTCTGGAAACACCATATATTTT. V gene TRBV10-3 combines with J gene TRBJ1-3, with D perhaps TRBD1 (6 bases). The V and J ends lost 3 bases and 0 bases respectively, with 9 bases between them. The CDR3 runs to 15 residues. Germline V CDR1 and CDR2: ENHRY, SYGVKD.

This sequence joins TRBV28 and TRBJ1-2, with 7 nucleotides matching TRBD1. CDR3 length: 13 amino acids. V dropped 5 bases and J dropped 7; count of bases not matched to a gene: 7. Germline CDR1 is MDHEN and CDR2 is SYDVKM. As DNA, the CDR3 is TGTGCCAGCAGTCTGAGAAACAGGGGTGGCTACACCTTC. Protein product: CASSLRNRGGYTF.

This clone has only one observation. The V gene is TRBV28, the J gene TRBJ2-1; 9 bases agree with TRBD1. The CDR3 sequence is 17 residues long. Germline CDR1 reads MDHEN; CDR2 reads SYDVKM. Trimming took 6 bases from V and 7 from J; bases not matched to a gene: 16. The CDR3 DNA is TGTGCCAGCAGCCCGATAGGACAGGGGATATTATGGAATGAGCAGTTCTTC. Translating it yields CASSPIGQGILWNEQFF. Using reference TRBV28 and TRBJ2-1 for the parts outside the CDR3, the full variable domain is DVKVTQSSRYLVKRTGEKVFLECVQDMDHENMFWYRQDPGLGLRLIYFSYDVKMKEKGDIPEGYSVSREKKERFSLILESASTNQTSMYLCASSPIGQGILWNEQFFGPGTRLTVL.

The chain carries TRBV7-4 and TRBJ2-1; maybe TRBD1 (6 bases). Germline V gene lookup returns CDR1 SGHVT and CDR2 SQSDAQ. The CDR3 sequence is 14 residues long. Trimming stripped 6 bases from V and 1 base from J, with 10 bases between. In nucleotides, the CDR3 is TGTGCCAGCAGGGGGGACAAGTCCTACAATGAGCAGTTCTTC. It encodes CASRGDKSYNEQFF. The full variable domain, in which reference TRBV7-4 and TRBJ2-1 provide the parts outside the CDR3, is GAGVSQSPRYKVAKRGRDVALRCDSISGHVTLYWYRQTLGQGSEVLTYSQSDAQRDKSGRPSGRFSAERPERSVSTLKIQRTEQGDSAVYLCASRGDKSYNEQFFGPGTRLTVL.

The chain carries TRBV19 and TRBJ1-2; D perhaps matches TRBD1 (5 bases). Trimming pared 5 bases from V and 6 bases from J, leaving 10 bases between. The CDR3 covers 12 residues. The germline CDR1 and CDR2 sequences are LNHDA and SQIVND (reference sequence). The CDR3 reads CASSLGQNGYTF. DNA of the CDR3: TGTGCCAGTAGTCTCGGACAAAATGGCTACACCTTC.

The chain has TRBV11-3 and TRBJ2-7, with 7 bases that match TRBD1. The CDR3 has 15 residues. Germline CDR1 reads SGHNT; CDR2 reads YENEEA. V dropped 4 bases and J dropped 5; count of bases not matched to a gene: 11. Written as DNA, the CDR3 is TGTGCCAGCAGCTGTACAGGGGATACCCCTCACGAGCAGTACGTC. The encoded protein is CASSCTGDTPHEQYV.

The rearrangement uses TRBV7-6 and TRBJ1-4; the D gene is possibly TRBD1 (5 bases). From germline, CDR1 is SGHVS and CDR2 FNYEAQ. The CDR3 spans 14 residues. V was clipped by 6 bases and J by 5 bases, with 13 bases between them. The CDR3 DNA reads as TGTGCCAGCAGTCTGACAGAGATCAATGAAAAACTGTTTTTT. Amino acids: CASSLTEINEKLFF.

This clone was seen once. The rearrangement links TRBV30 to TRBJ2-5; tentatively, D is TRBD1 (6 bases). Trimming shortened V by 4 bases and J by 5 bases, and 20 bases separated the two germline ends. The germline V gene encodes CDR1 GTSNPN and CDR2 SVGIG (reference sequence). The CDR3 has 15 amino acids. The CDR3 nucleotides are TGTGCCTGGAACCCAGGGGTTGCAGACATTGAGACCCAGTACTTC. It codes for CAWNPGVADIETQYF.

For the CDR3, the DNA is TGTGCCAGCAGCTTCACAGGACAGTCTGGAAACACCATATATTTT. This translates into CASSFTGQSGNTIYF. This chain connects TRBV11-2 to TRBJ1-3, with D possibly TRBD1 on 6 matching bases. V was clipped by 3 bases and J by 1 base, with 10 bases between them. From germline, CDR1 is SGHAT and CDR2 FQNNGV. This CDR3 spans 15 amino acids.

The rearrangement joins TRBV5-1 to TRBJ1-5; D is perhaps TRBD1 (6 bases). Germline assignment: CDR1 SGHRS and CDR2 YFSETQ. The length of the CDR3 is 15 residues. V shed 4 bases and J shed 7 bases, with 18 bases lying between them. CDR3 coding DNA: TGCGCCAGCAGCCCCTCGACAGGCCCCAGCCAGCCCCAGCATTTT. It translates to CASSPSTGPSQPQHF.

The chain carries TRBV29-1 and TRBJ1-1; D is perhaps TRBD1 (5 bases). In germline, CDR1 is SQVTM, CDR2 ANQGSEA. The CDR3 has 11 residues. Trimming pared 5 bases from V and 4 bases from J, leaving 8 bases between. The DNA for the CDR3 is TGCAGCGTTCGCGGGGGCACTGAAGCTTTCTTT. Its translation: CSVRGGTEAFF.

The chain couples TRBV19 to TRBJ2-7; possibly TRBD1 for D (6 bases). CDR3 length: 17 amino acids. With 6 bases removed from V and 0 bases from J, the gap between germline ends came to 21 bases. The V gene's germline CDR1 is LNHDA and CDR2 SQIVND (reference sequence). CDR3 nucleotide sequence: TGTGCCAGTAGCTCGTGGTCCAGACAGGAAGGCTCCTACGAGCAGTACTTC. Encoded protein: CASSSWSRQEGSYEQYF.